The next 2 T cell receptor beta chains were all read from a single sample in a study of graft-versus-host responses after intestinal transplantation (dated by TCRdb to the early 2020s). Library method: the immunoSEQ multiplex PCR assay. In its TCRdb copy, this immuneACCESS table keeps in-frame sequences only and misses some clones. Where compared with another copy, unresolved V genes explain less than half of these, and the others have no known cause. A total of roughly 53,000 clones appear in this sample, roughly 89% of them only once. The ten top clones hold roughly 6% of the sample. The material sequenced was PBMCs, taken more than 650 days after intestinal transplant. These receptors were taken from a human patient who received an intestinal transplant, so some T cells may come from the graft donor.

This clone was counted once. The chain carries TRBV5-1 and TRBJ1-6; D is unclear. The germline CDR1 and CDR2 sequences are SGHRS and YFSETQ. Trimming shortened V by 1 base and J by 0 bases, and 8 bases separated the two germline ends. CDR3 length equals 16 residues. The chain's CDR3 is CASSLSQSSYNSPLHF. The CDR3 DNA reads TGCGCCAGCAGCTTGTCACAGAGCTCCTATAATTCACCCCTCCACTTT.

The V gene is TRBV4-1, the J gene TRBJ1-1; D is ambiguous. CDR1 MGHRA and CDR2 YSYEKL come from the germline V gene. Trimming removed 3 bases from V and 1 base from J, with 6 bases in between. The CDR3 is made up of 13 amino acids. In DNA, the CDR3 is TGCGCCAGCAGCCAGGTTACGAACACTGAAGCTTTCTTT. Its protein is CASSQVTNTEAFF.